This paragraph reports one T cell receptor (beta chain). These data originate in a study of cytomegalovirus exposure and HLA in healthy donors. Trimming at V came to 5 bases and at J to 3 bases, leaving 6 bases not matched to a gene. This CDR3 is built from 14 residues. The germline gives CDR1 MNHEY, CDR2 SVGAGI. This PCR relied on a set of 60 Vbeta primers and 13 Jbeta primers. Clones were sequenced by immunoSEQ multiplex PCR, and TCRdb holds only the in-frame ones, with some missing. The sample lists tens of thousands of clones; approximately 79% were seen once. The sequencing input was PBMCs. The chain uses TRBV6-5 and TRBJ1-1; TRBD1 aligns across 7 bases. This clonotype was obtained from a woman aged 18 to 35 in good health and CMV-seropositive. CDR3 DNA: TGTGCCAGCAGTCGACAGGGTGTGTACACTGAAGCTTTCTTT. Protein product: CASSRQGVYTEAFF.